What follows are 8 T cell receptor beta chains derived from one specimen sequenced in a study of blood T cell repertoires in COVID-19. This table comes from immunoSEQ multiplex PCR, and its TCRdb copy is limited to in-frame clones, with some not included. The sample contains about 350,000 clones, around nine tenths of which appear only once. The sample comprised peripheral blood. All receptors derive from a young woman who had recovered from COVID-19.

This rearrangement joins TRBV24-1 to TRBJ1-2; 8 nucleotides agree with TRBD1. The CDR3 contains 18 residues. Germline-derived CDR1 and CDR2 are KGHDR and SFDVKD. V shed 4 bases and J 1 base; nucleotides not matched to a gene: 13. In DNA, the CDR3 is TGTGCCACCAGTGACCCCCCCGGGACAGGCGGTTTTAACTATGGCTACACCTTC. It is translated as CATSDPPGTGGFNYGYTF.

This clone was observed a handful of times. The chain employs TRBV6-2 or TRBV6-3 and TRBJ1-5; 8 bases fit TRBD1. Trimming removed 5 bases from V and 6 bases from J; junction bases left unmatched: 9. Germline V gives CDR1 MNHEY, CDR2 SVGEGT. The CDR3 has 15 residues. CDR3 residues: CASSQNRGFGQPQHF. The DNA of the CDR3 is TGTGCCAGCAGTCAAAACAGGGGGTTTGGTCAGCCCCAGCATTTT.

V and J are TRBV6-5 and TRBJ1-5; TRBD1 aligns across 10 bases. The V and J ends lost 7 bases and 7 bases, in that order; junction bases with no gene match: 7. The CDR3 is 14 residues long. The germline gives CDR1 MNHEY, CDR2 SVGAGI. This CDR3 is CASKMDRGDQPQHF. The CDR3 DNA follows: TGTGCCAGCAAAATGGACAGGGGGGACCAGCCCCAGCATTTT.

The genes are TRBV10-3 and TRBJ2-3; D is ambiguous. V lost 4 bases and J 1 base, leaving 15 bases between the germline ends. The CDR3 is 16 amino acids. Germline V gives CDR1 ENHRY, CDR2 SYGVKD. CDR3 sequence: CAISGVAAEGTDTQYF. CDR3 bases: TGTGCCATCAGTGGCGTCGCGGCGGAAGGCACAGATACGCAGTATTTT.

This clone was recorded only once. The chain joins TRBV6-2 or TRBV6-3 to TRBJ2-1; unclear D gene. The CDR3 is made up of 13 amino acids. Trimming pared 4 bases from V and 9 bases from J, leaving 13 bases between. Germline V CDR1 and CDR2: MNHEY, SVGEGT. CDR3 in amino acids: CASSLTVETEQFF. The CDR3 DNA reads TGTGCCAGCAGTTTAACAGTCGAGACTGAGCAGTTCTTC.

J is TRBJ2-5 and V is TRBV6-1; D may be TRBD2 (6 bases). The CDR3 sequence is 15 residues long. With 1 base removed from V and 3 bases from J, the gap between germline ends came to 12 bases. Germline values: CDR1 MNHNS, CDR2 SASEGT. The CDR3 nucleotides are TGTGCCAGCAGTGAAGGGGGTGGCGGGAAAGAGACCCAGTACTTC. This translates into CASSEGGGGKETQYF.

The chain carries TRBV9 and TRBJ1-1; D is unresolved. The CDR3 extends over 15 amino acids. V dropped 0 bases and J dropped 0 bases, with 9 bases sitting between them. CDR1 and CDR2 from the germline V gene are SGDLS and YYNGEE. The CDR3 here is CASSVGGQLNTEAFF. In DNA, the CDR3 is TGTGCCAGCAGCGTAGGCGGGCAGCTGAACACTGAAGCTTTCTTT.

V gene TRBV6-6 combines with J gene TRBJ2-5, with 10 nucleotides matching TRBD2. V shed 5 bases, J shed 5 bases, and the junction held 8 bases outside the gene matches. The CDR3 covers 15 residues. Germline values: CDR1 MNHNY, CDR2 SVGAGI (reference sequence). Here the CDR3 DNA reads TGTGCCAGCAGTCCCCGGACTAGCGGACTGGAGACCCAGTACTTC. This translates into CASSPRTSGLETQYF.